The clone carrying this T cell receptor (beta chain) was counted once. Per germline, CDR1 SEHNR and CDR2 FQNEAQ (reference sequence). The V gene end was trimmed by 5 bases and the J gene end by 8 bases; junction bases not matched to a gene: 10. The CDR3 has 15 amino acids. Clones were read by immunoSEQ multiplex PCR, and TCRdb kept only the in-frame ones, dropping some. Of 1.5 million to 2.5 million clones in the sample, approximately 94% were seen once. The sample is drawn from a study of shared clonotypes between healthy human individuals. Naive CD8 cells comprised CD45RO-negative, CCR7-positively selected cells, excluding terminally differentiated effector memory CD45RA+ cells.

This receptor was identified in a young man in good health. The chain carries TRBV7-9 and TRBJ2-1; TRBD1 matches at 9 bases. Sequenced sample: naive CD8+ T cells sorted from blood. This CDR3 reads CASSLRTGAEDEQFF. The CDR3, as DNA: TGTGCCAGCAGCCTCAGGACAGGGGCAGAGGATGAGCAGTTCTTC.